These 23 T cell receptor beta chains were all obtained from the same sample, sequenced in a study of blood T cells in healthy people across ages. It was with a sample-barcoded 5' primer and a J-beta primer mix that a second PCR of about 6 to 12 cycles was run. Each CDR3 protein is one row after TCRdb ran MiXCR on the 5' RACE reads. In the table there are some 1 million distinct CDR3 sequences, 45% of which are singletons. The source material was blood. The origin of the receptors is a woman aged 55-69 years in good health.

This clonotype was counted between two and nine times. The chain employs TRBV9 and TRBJ2-3; 8 bases line up with TRBD2. The CDR3 totals 16 residues. V was pared by 3 bases and J by 0 bases, with 6 bases of the junction left unmatched. The germline V gene has CDR1 SGDLS and CDR2 YYNGEE. The CDR3 loop is CASSALAGRSTDTQYF. The CDR3 DNA reads TGTGCCAGCAGCGCGTTAGCGGGGCGTAGCACAGATACGCAGTATTTT.

V usage is TRBV20-1 and J usage is TRBJ2-5; 10 nucleotides align to TRBD1. With 5 bases clipped from V and 5 bases from J, the junction kept 2 bases outside the gene matches. Germline assignment: CDR1 DFQATT and CDR2 SNEGSKA (reference sequence). There are 12 residues in the CDR3. CDR3 nucleotides: TGCAGTGCTCCGGGACAGGGGGAGACCCAGTACTTC. Its protein is CSAPGQGETQYF.

J is TRBJ2-1 and V is TRBV27; D ambiguous. The CDR3 sequence is 16 residues long. V lost 2 bases and J lost 0, with 11 bases in between. Germline assignment: CDR1 MNHEY and CDR2 SMNVEV (reference sequence). CDR3 loop: CASSLTQESSYNEQFF. The CDR3 bases are TGTGCCAGCAGTTTAACCCAGGAGAGCTCCTACAATGAGCAGTTCTTC.

This clonotype was seen only a few times. The chain recombines TRBV9 with TRBJ1-1, with D maybe TRBD1 (5 bases). In germline, CDR1 is SGDLS, CDR2 YYNGEE. V was pared by 2 bases and J by 3 bases, with 11 bases between. The CDR3 totals 14 residues. The CDR3 here is CASSVSLGDTEAFF. DNA for the CDR3: TGTGCCAGCAGCGTTTCCTTAGGGGACACTGAAGCTTTCTTT. Based on the CDR3 plus reference TRBV9 and TRBJ1-1, the full variable domain is DSGVTQTPKHLITATGQRVTLRCSPRSGDLSVYWYQQSLDQGLQFLIQYYNGEERAKGNILERFSAQQFPDLHSELNLSSLELGDSALYFCASSVSLGDTEAFFGQGTRLTVV.

This clonotype occurred a few times. This rearrangement joins TRBV10-1 to TRBJ2-1; TRBD2 agrees at 8 bases. V shed 6 bases, J shed 3 bases, and the junction held 7 bases outside the gene matches. The CDR3 totals 15 residues. Germline assignment: CDR1 WNHNN and CDR2 SYGVQD (reference sequence). In nucleotides, the CDR3 is TGCGCCAGCAGCGGCTCAGCGGGGGTCTACAATGAGCAGTTCTTC. Translating gives CASSGSAGVYNEQFF.

The chain combines TRBV12-3 or TRBV12-4 with TRBJ2-5, with D uncertain. The J call could be wrong; TRBJ2-7 is a better fit for the DNA end. CDR3 length: 12 residues. The DNA for the CDR3 is TGTGCCAGCAGTTTCCAACTGTACGAGCAGTACTTC. Amino acid sequence: CASSFQLYEQYF.

This sequence joins TRBV5-1 and TRBJ2-7; no definite D call. The DNA end favors TRBJ2-5, so the J call may be wrong. This CDR3 comprises 14 residues. Germline V CDR1 and CDR2: SGHRS, YFSETQ. In DNA, the CDR3 is TGCGCCAGCAGCTATTCAACAGACCTAGAGACCCAGTACTTC. Its protein product is CASSYSTDLETQYF.

This clonotype was detected once. This chain joins TRBV6-1 and TRBJ1-5; perhaps TRBD1 as D (5 bases). With 1 base removed from V and 10 bases from J, the gap between germline ends came to 11 bases. CDR3 length: 13 amino acids. CDR1 is MNHNS and CDR2 is SASEGT in the germline V gene. CDR3 in DNA: TGTGCCAGCAGTGAAGAGGACATTAGACCCCAGCATTTT. It translates to CASSEEDIRPQHF.

The V call is TRBV7-8, the J call TRBJ2-7, with 9 bases matching TRBD2. The V gene end was trimmed by 5 bases and the J gene end by 3 bases; junction bases not matched to a gene: 8. Germline assignment: CDR1 SGHVS and CDR2 FQNEAQ. The CDR3 spans 15 residues. Here the CDR3 reads CASSPTGTSSYEQYF. Written as DNA, the CDR3 is TGTGCCAGCAGCCCCACCGGGACTAGCAGCTACGAGCAGTACTTC.

This chain links TRBV27 with TRBJ2-1, with 10 bases identical to TRBD1. The CDR3 is made up of 15 amino acids. CDR1 is MNHEY and CDR2 is SMNVEV in the germline V gene (reference sequence). The V gene end was trimmed by 3 bases and the J gene end by 9 bases; junction bases not matched to a gene: 8. In DNA form, the CDR3 reads TGTGCCAGCAGTTTCGGGGACAGGGGAAGGGGTGAGCAGTTCTTC. Encoded protein: CASSFGDRGRGEQFF.

The chain joins TRBV15 to TRBJ1-2; 7 nucleotides match TRBD1. V gave up 1 base and J gave up 4 bases; unmatched junction bases: 3. Germline V gene lookup returns CDR1 LNHNV and CDR2 YYDKDF (reference sequence). The CDR3 has 14 amino acids. The chain's CDR3 is CATSRAGTAYGYTF. The CDR3 DNA reads as TGTGCCACCAGCAGAGCCGGGACAGCCTATGGCTACACCTTC.

V and J are TRBV7-9 and TRBJ2-1; D unclear. Germline lookup yields CDR1 SEHNR and CDR2 FQNEAQ (reference sequence). Trimming left V 0 bases short and J 5 bases short, with 8 bases between. This CDR3 region has 14 residues. CDR3 sequence (DNA): TGTGCCAGCAGCTTAGCGTCCCCAGACAATGAGCAGTTCTTC. Translation: CASSLASPDNEQFF.

The V gene is TRBV6-5, the J gene TRBJ2-1; TRBD1 is a possible D gene (5 bases). The CDR3 totals 15 residues. The V end was cut by 6 bases, the J end by 2 bases, with 14 bases between. Germline lookup yields CDR1 MNHEY and CDR2 SVGAGI. CDR3 in amino acids: CASSLQDGAYNEQFF. The CDR3 DNA sequence: TGTGCCAGCAGCCTACAGGACGGAGCCTACAATGAGCAGTTCTTC.

The genes are TRBV24-1 and TRBJ2-2; D is possibly TRBD1 or TRBD2 (5 bases each). The CDR3 length is 16 residues. V shed 2 bases and J shed 5 bases, with 14 bases lying between them. Germline CDR1 reads KGHDR; CDR2 reads SFDVKD. The CDR3 spells CATSDYGGAGTGELFF. CDR3 nucleotides: TGTGCCACCAGTGATTATGGGGGAGCTGGGACCGGGGAGCTGTTTTTT.

The chain is built from TRBV2 and TRBJ2-1; either TRBD1 or TRBD2 may supply D (5 bases each). Per germline, CDR1 SNHLY and CDR2 FYNNEI. Between the trimmed V and J ends, which lost 8 bases and 3 bases, there was a span of 14 bases. The CDR3 extends over 14 amino acids. CDR3 bases: TGTGCCAGCTTGGGGGAGACCCACTACAATGAGCAGTTCTTC. Translated, it gives CASLGETHYNEQFF.

The chain employs TRBV5-6 and TRBJ1-5; 7 nucleotides line up with TRBD1. Germline V gene lookup returns CDR1 SGHDT and CDR2 YYEEEE. V lost 3 bases to trimming and J lost 9 bases; unmatched junction nucleotides: 12. CDR3 length: 15 amino acids. The CDR3 bases are TGTGCCAGCAGCTCACGACAGGGCTTAGACAGGCCCCAGCATTTT. This gives the protein CASSSRQGLDRPQHF.

The rearrangement links TRBV12-3 or TRBV12-4 to TRBJ2-3, with D tentatively TRBD1 or TRBD2 (5 bases each). The germline V and J ends were trimmed by 10 bases and 4 bases, with 15 bases remaining between them. The CDR3 is made up of 13 amino acids. The CDR3 bases are TGTGCCACGGGGCAAGGGACCGCAGATACGCAGTATTTT. Protein sequence: CATGQGTADTQYF.

This clonotype was detected only a few times. The chain joins TRBV10-3 to TRBJ2-3; TRBD1 is a possible D gene (5 bases). The V end was cut by 0 bases, the J end by 6 bases, with 16 bases between. The CDR3 spans 16 residues. CDR1 and CDR2 (germline): ENHRY, SYGVKD. CDR3: CAISESKGLGVDTQYF. CDR3 sequence (DNA): TGTGCCATCAGTGAGTCGAAGGGGCTAGGCGTTGATACGCAGTATTTT.

The chain combines TRBV20-1 with TRBJ2-1; 8 nucleotides agree with TRBD2. V shed 4 bases and J 9 bases; nucleotides not matched to a gene: 11. Germline V CDR1 and CDR2: DFQATT, SNEGSKA (reference sequence). This CDR3 region has 14 residues. As DNA, the CDR3 is TGCAGTGCTACACGGAGCGGGAGAGGATTTGAGCAGTTCTTC. Its protein product is CSATRSGRGFEQFF.

V gene TRBV6-6 combines with J gene TRBJ2-5; 10 nucleotides agree with TRBD2. CDR1 MNHNY and CDR2 SVGAGI come from the germline V gene (reference sequence). This CDR3 is built from 15 residues. Trimming removed 0 bases from V and 5 bases from J; junction bases left unmatched: 3. The CDR3 loop is CASSYSLAGVETQYF. DNA for the CDR3: TGTGCCAGCAGTTACTCCCTAGCGGGAGTGGAGACCCAGTACTTC.

The chain carries TRBV11-1 and TRBJ1-1, with 7 bases matching TRBD1. The CDR3 covers 15 residues. Germline V lookup: CDR1 SGHAT, CDR2 FQDESV (reference sequence). V dropped 1 base and J dropped 6; count of bases not matched to a gene: 8. As DNA, the CDR3 is TGTGCCAGCAGCTTAGAGGGGGCGGTGGGCGCTGAAGCTTTCTTT. Protein product: CASSLEGAVGAEAFF.

The chain links TRBV14 to TRBJ2-3; D is possibly TRBD2 (5 bases). Between the trimmed V and J ends, which lost 0 bases and 1 base, there was a span of 14 bases. The CDR3 runs to 17 residues. The germline V gene encodes CDR1 SGHDN and CDR2 FVKESK. DNA of the CDR3: TGTGCCAGCAGCCAAGATATCCGGGGTAGAGGCACAGATACGCAGTATTTT. This encodes CASSQDIRGRGTDTQYF.

This clonotype was observed a few times. The chain combines TRBV9 with TRBJ2-3; 7 nucleotides match TRBD2. This CDR3 is built from 15 residues. V dropped 2 bases and J dropped 2; count of bases not matched to a gene: 5. The germline CDR1 and CDR2 sequences are SGDLS and YYNGEE. The CDR3 nucleotides are TGTGCCAGCAGCGTTCAAGCGGGGTACACAGATACGCAGTATTTT. Amino acid sequence: CASSVQAGYTDTQYF.